This T cell receptor beta chain was identified during a study of cytomegalovirus exposure and HLA in healthy donors. Whole-study findings and limits: Researchers left out some V segments, among them TRBV6-2 and TRBV6-3, as indistinguishable. Presence/absence analyses treated sequencing depth as roughly uniform across donors. DRB1 showed the most TCR associations and HLA-C the fewest in a later analysis, as rates varied by HLA locus.

Regarding this clone: The antigen remains unidentified.

Germline trimming cut 2 bases from V and 3 bases from J; bases unmatched to any gene: 4. This CDR3 comprises 15 residues. Per the germline V gene, CDR1 is MNHEY and CDR2 is SVGAGI. 13 Jbeta primers and 60 Vbeta primers were used for the PCR. The assay was immunoSEQ multiplex PCR, and TCRdb's table has in-frame clones only and misses some. The record lists around 210,000 clones, of which the ten most abundant hold under 1%. The chain joins TRBV6-5 to TRBJ2-3, with 8 bases aligning to TRBD2. Sequencing was performed on PBMCs. The receptor was isolated from a woman aged 30 to 39 in good health and CMV-seropositive. This CDR3 reads CASSYQAGVTDTQYF. In DNA, the CDR3 is TGTGCCAGCAGTTACCAAGCGGGAGTGACAGATACGCAGTATTTT.